These 22 T cell receptor beta chains were all obtained from the same sample, sequenced in a study of neurological immune-mediated disorders. TCRdb re-analysed the 5' RACE reads in MiXCR, keeping a single row per CDR3 protein. The sample lists tens of thousands of distinct CDR3 sequences; less than 5.5% were seen once. Input material: PBMCs. Receptors originate from a man between 25 and 39 years old with multiple sclerosis.

This clonotype was counted a few times. V is TRBV29-1 and J is TRBJ2-7, with TRBD1 identical over 9 bases. The CDR3 extends over 15 amino acids. Per germline, CDR1 SQVTM and CDR2 ANQGSEA. V lost 6 bases to trimming and J lost 1 base; unmatched junction nucleotides: 10. As DNA, the CDR3 is TGCAGCGTAGAGCTCCGGGACAGGGAATCCTACGAGCAGTACTTC. It is translated as CSVELRDRESYEQYF.

This chain links TRBV5-4 with TRBJ1-2; TRBD1 matches 8 bases. V trimming: 4 bases; J trimming: 0 bases; junction bases outside the gene matches: 11. The length of the CDR3 is 17 residues. CDR1 and CDR2 (germline): SGHNT, YYREEE (reference sequence). The CDR3 DNA reads as TGTGCCAGCAGCACCCCCGCCCAGGGACAGGCTAACTATGGCTACACCTTC. This sequence encodes CASSTPAQGQANYGYTF.

This clonotype has just a few counts. This sequence joins TRBV4-1 and TRBJ1-4; 7 bases fit TRBD1. This CDR3 comprises 16 residues. The ends lost 2 bases at V and 0 bases at J; junction bases unmatched: 3. Germline V CDR1 and CDR2: MGHRA, YSYEKL. Written as DNA, the CDR3 is TGCGCCAGCAGCCAAACCGGGACAGCAACTAATGAAAAACTGTTTTTT. It yields the protein CASSQTGTATNEKLFF.

This clonotype showed up many times. The V gene is TRBV7-9, the J gene TRBJ1-1, with D hard to call. The V end lost 1 base, the J end lost 10 bases, and 16 bases lay between the germline ends. The CDR3 loop spans 14 amino acids. Germline V gene data show CDR1 as SEHNR and CDR2 as FQNEAQ (reference sequence). The CDR3 region is CASSLEGRALRAFF. The CDR3 DNA sequence: TGTGCCAGCAGCTTAGAAGGAAGGGCCCTGAGAGCTTTCTTT. The whole variable domain, filled in from reference TRBV7-9 and TRBJ1-1, reads DTGVSQNPRHKITKRGQNVTFRCDPISEHNRLYWYRQTLGQGPEFLTYFQNEAQLEKSRLLSDRFSAERPKGSFSTLEIQRTEQGDSAMYLCASSLEGRALRAFFGQGTRLTVV.

The sample holds many counts of this clonotype. V and J are TRBV7-9 and TRBJ1-2; 12 nucleotides match TRBD1. Germline CDR1 and CDR2: SEHNR and FQNEAQ (reference sequence). The CDR3 extends over 17 amino acids. Trimming removed 0 bases from V and 7 bases from J; junction bases left unmatched: 9. The CDR3 DNA reads TGTGCCAGCAGCTTAGCAGCCGGGACAGGGGGCGCAAGTGGCTACACCTTC. It yields the protein CASSLAAGTGGASGYTF. The variable domain in full, with the rest retrieved from reference TRBV7-9 and TRBJ1-2, is DTGVSQNPRHKITKRGQNVTFRCDPISEHNRLYWYRQTLGQGPEFLTYFQNEAQLEKSRLLSDRFSAERPKGSFSTLEIQRTEQGDSAMYLCASSLAAGTGGASGYTFGSGTRLTVV.

This sequence joins TRBV12-3 or TRBV12-4 and TRBJ1-2; 7 positions agree with TRBD1. With V trimmed by 6 bases and J by 5 bases, 9 bases remained unmatched. The CDR3 loop spans 14 amino acids. This chain's CDR3 is CASRPGGGAYGYTF. CDR3 DNA sequence: TGTGCCAGCAGACCAGGAGGGGGCGCATATGGCTACACCTTC.

This clonotype came up a few times. The V gene is TRBV5-1, the J gene TRBJ2-1; D not certain. Trimming left V 3 bases short and J 10 bases short, with 11 bases between. Germline V gene sequence: CDR1 SGHRS, CDR2 YFSETQ. The CDR3 is made up of 12 amino acids. This chain's CDR3 is CASSWSRYEQFF. The CDR3 DNA follows: TGCGCCAGCAGCTGGAGCAGATACGAGCAGTTCTTC.

The gene calls are TRBV5-1 and TRBJ1-4; D unresolved. From germline, CDR1 is SGHRS and CDR2 YFSETQ. The CDR3 totals 14 residues. Trimming shortened V by 0 bases and J by 3 bases, and 6 bases separated the two germline ends. This chain's CDR3 is CASSLVQSNEKLFF. The CDR3, as DNA: TGCGCCAGCAGCTTGGTACAGTCTAATGAAAAACTGTTTTTT. Using reference TRBV5-1 and TRBJ1-4 for the parts outside the CDR3, the full variable domain is KAGVTQTPRYLIKTRGQQVTLSCSPISGHRSVSWYQQTPGQGLQFLFEYFSETQRNKGNFPGRFSGRQFSNSRSEMNVSTLELGDSALYLCASSLVQSNEKLFFGSGTQLSVL.

The sample holds many counts of this clonotype. This chain uses TRBV6-4 with TRBJ2-3; the match to TRBD1 covers 10 bases. Trimming removed 3 bases from V and 3 bases from J; junction bases left unmatched: 3. From germline, CDR1 is MRHNA and CDR2 SNTAGT. The CDR3 is made up of 15 amino acids. The CDR3 DNA reads TGTGCCAGCAGTGAGACAGGGGGCACTACAGATACGCAGTATTTT. It yields the protein CASSETGGTTDTQYF.

This clonotype was seen a few times. The chain recombines TRBV27 with TRBJ2-7, with D hard to call. The germline V gene encodes CDR1 MNHEY and CDR2 SMNVEV (reference sequence). This CDR3 has 14 amino acids. The ends were cut back, 0 bases at V and 2 bases at J, with 8 bases in the middle. Here the CDR3 reads CASSLSVGTYEQYF. DNA for the CDR3: TGTGCCAGCAGTTTATCGGTAGGGACCTACGAGCAGTACTTC.

This clonotype was picked up many times. The rearrangement links TRBV29-1 to TRBJ2-7; D is perhaps TRBD1 or TRBD2 (5 bases each). Germline V CDR1 and CDR2: SQVTM, ANQGSEA. V was trimmed by 4 bases and J by 2 bases, leaving 15 bases between them. The CDR3 runs to 14 residues. The CDR3 DNA is TGCAGCGTTGTTTCGGGGACCTGGACCTACGAGCAGTACTTC. Translating gives CSVVSGTWTYEQYF.

With regard to this clonotype: This sequence may be a read error, since a much larger clone differs from it by one base. The chain is built from TRBV5-1 and TRBJ1-1; no clear D gene. The CDR3 covers 13 residues. V gave up 3 bases and J gave up 7 bases, with 13 bases separating them. CDR1 and CDR2 (germline): SGHRS, YFSETQ. The chain's CDR3 is CASSSGKGNEAFF. The DNA for the CDR3 is TGCGCCAGCAGCTCGGGAAAGGGAAATGAAGCTTTCTTT.

This clonotype ranks as medium-sized. The chain links TRBV3-1 to TRBJ1-1; D is possibly TRBD1 (6 bases). This CDR3 region has 13 residues. In germline, CDR1 is LGHDT, CDR2 YNNKEL (reference sequence). The ends were cut back, 3 bases at V and 3 bases at J, with 8 bases in the middle. CDR3 nucleotides: TGTGCCAGCAGCCAGAACAGGGACACTGAAGCTTTCTTT. Amino acids: CASSQNRDTEAFF.

This clonotype showed up many times. This sequence joins TRBV5-1 and TRBJ2-3, with 7 bases identical to TRBD1. The germline V gene has CDR1 SGHRS and CDR2 YFSETQ. The CDR3 length is 15 residues. Trimming at V came to 5 bases and at J to 0 bases, leaving 6 bases not matched to a gene. The CDR3 DNA is TGCGCCAGCAGTGGGACAGCGGCGAGCACAGATACGCAGTATTTT. This gives the protein CASSGTAASTDTQYF.

This clonotype was counted many times. The V and J genes are TRBV5-6 and TRBJ2-1; either TRBD1 or TRBD2 may fit D (5 bases each). CDR1 SGHDT and CDR2 YYEEEE come from the germline V gene. The CDR3 length is 16 residues. V was pared by 2 bases and J by 3 bases, with 15 bases between. CDR3 sequence reads: CASSLRGANFYNEQFF. In nucleotides, the CDR3 is TGTGCCAGCAGCTTAAGAGGGGCGAACTTCTACAATGAGCAGTTCTTC.

This clonotype showed up many times. J is TRBJ1-5 and V is TRBV12-3 or TRBV12-4, with D maybe TRBD1 (6 bases). V lost 7 bases, J lost 6 bases, and 10 bases lay in between. The CDR3 sequence is 12 residues long. The CDR3 region is CASTTGRQPQHF. CDR3 sequence (DNA): TGTGCCAGCACAACAGGGCGTCAGCCCCAGCATTTT.

In this sample, this clonotype turned up many times. In nucleotides, the CDR3 is TGCAGTGCTAGATCCCAGGAAGACATTCAGTACTTC. Translated, it gives CSARSQEDIQYF. The chain joins TRBV20-1 to TRBJ2-4; D is undetermined. Trimming removed 2 bases at V and 8 bases at J, with 10 bases between. Germline lookup yields CDR1 DFQATT and CDR2 SNEGSKA (reference sequence). The CDR3 has 12 residues.

Ten or more counts support this clonotype. V is TRBV5-5 and J is TRBJ2-1; 7 bases map to TRBD1. The CDR3 totals 15 residues. Trimming took 0 bases from V and 2 from J; bases not matched to a gene: 2. Germline V gene sequence: CDR1 SGHKS, CDR2 YYEKEE (reference sequence). This chain's CDR3 is CASSLVDRAYNEQFF. CDR3 coding DNA: TGTGCCAGCAGCTTGGTTGACAGGGCCTACAATGAGCAGTTCTTC.

At least ten counts were recorded for this clonotype. The V call is TRBV5-1, the J call TRBJ1-4; TRBD1 is a possible D gene (6 bases). The CDR3 is 16 residues long. The germline gives CDR1 SGHRS, CDR2 YFSETQ. Trimming took off 1 base at V and 7 bases at J, with 17 bases between the two ends. The CDR3 region has the DNA TGCGCCAGCAGCTTGAATGTTGGGACAAGGCTTGAAAAACTGTTTTTT. Translated: CASSLNVGTRLEKLFF.

There are many counts of this clonotype. The CDR3 loop reads CSAHPRAGSSYNEQFF. The CDR3 DNA sequence: TGCAGTGCCCACCCGCGAGCGGGGAGCTCCTACAATGAGCAGTTCTTC. The gene calls are TRBV20-1 and TRBJ2-1; 7 nucleotides align to TRBD2. The V gene's germline CDR1 is DFQATT and CDR2 SNEGSKA (reference sequence). With V trimmed by 6 bases and J by 0 bases, 11 bases remained unmatched. CDR3 length: 16 amino acids.

This clonotype was recorded at least ten times. The rearrangement links TRBV5-1 to TRBJ1-2, with a tentative D call TRBD1 (6 bases). Germline V gene lookup returns CDR1 SGHRS and CDR2 YFSETQ. The length of the CDR3 is 16 residues. V was clipped by 4 bases and J by 0 bases, with 16 bases between them. CDR3 residues: CASSQTGTTSNYGYTF. CDR3 nucleotide sequence: TGCGCCAGCAGCCAAACCGGGACAACCTCTAACTATGGCTACACCTTC.

This clonotype was found many times. This chain joins TRBV14 and TRBJ2-7; the D is unclear. Trimming took off 5 bases at V and 0 bases at J, with 14 bases between the two ends. CDR3 size: 15 residues. Per germline, CDR1 SGHDN and CDR2 FVKESK. CDR3 DNA sequence: TGTGCCAGCAGCTTAGCCCGGTCAGCCTCCTACGAGCAGTACTTC. Translating it yields CASSLARSASYEQYF. Using reference TRBV14 and TRBJ2-7 for the parts outside the CDR3, the full variable domain is EAGVTQFPSHSVIEKGQTVTLRCDPISGHDNLYWYRRVMGKEIKFLLHFVKESKQDESGMPNNRFLAERTGGTYSTLKVQPAELEDSGVYFCASSLARSASYEQYFGPGTRLTVT.